This entry lists 27 T cell receptor beta chains sequenced from one sample in a study of blood T cell repertoires in COVID-19. Assay used: immunoSEQ multiplex PCR; TCRdb lists only in-frame clones, some missing. The table lists 210,000 or so clones, 80% of them singletons, with roughly 5% in the top ten. The specimen was peripheral blood. All receptors come from a human donor in a cohort sampled during active COVID-19.

The rearrangement uses TRBV19 and TRBJ2-7, with D perhaps TRBD1 (6 bases). This CDR3 has 14 residues. The V gene's germline CDR1 is LNHDA and CDR2 SQIVND (reference sequence). V lost 4 bases, J lost 0 bases, and 10 bases lay in between. The CDR3 nucleotides are TGTGCCAGTAGTAACCGGGACAACTCCTACGAGCAGTACTTC. Amino acid sequence: CASSNRDNSYEQYF.

This sequence joins TRBV27 and TRBJ2-2; the D is unclear. V was trimmed by 6 bases and J by 6 bases, leaving 8 bases between them. There are 12 residues in the CDR3. Germline V gives CDR1 MNHEY, CDR2 SMNVEV (reference sequence). CDR3: CASSPWPGELFF. For the CDR3, the DNA is TGTGCCAGCAGCCCCTGGCCCGGGGAGCTGTTTTTT.

V and J are TRBV29-1 and TRBJ1-1, with D unresolved. CDR3 length equals 13 residues. The V gene lost 0 bases and the J gene lost 7 bases, with 12 bases spanning the gap. Per the germline V gene, CDR1 is SQVTM and CDR2 is ANQGSEA. CDR3: CSVEEGGWSEAFF. The CDR3 DNA reads as TGCAGCGTTGAAGAGGGTGGGTGGAGTGAAGCTTTCTTT.

The CDR3 DNA follows: TGTGCCAGCAGTGAAGCACAGGGGGCATCCTACGAGCAGTACTTC. Its protein is CASSEAQGASYEQYF. The chain is built from TRBV6-1 and TRBJ2-7; TRBD1 aligns across 9 bases. CDR1 and CDR2 (germline): MNHNS, SASEGT. This CDR3 has 15 residues. The ends lost 0 bases at V and 1 base at J; junction bases unmatched: 1.

The chain employs TRBV4-1 and TRBJ1-6, with D uncertain. CDR1 is MGHRA and CDR2 is YSYEKL in the germline V gene. V was clipped by 4 bases and J by 0 bases, with 16 bases between them. This CDR3 is 18 amino acids long. The CDR3 coding sequence is TGCGCCAGCAGCCGCGTTGCGGGCGCGGGCTCCTATAATTCACCCCTCCACTTT. Amino acid sequence: CASSRVAGAGSYNSPLHF.

The CDR3 loop is CASSRLSRTRETQYF. CDR3 sequence (DNA): TGTGCCAGCAGTCGCCTAAGTCGCACGAGAGAGACCCAGTACTTC. V is TRBV6-2 or TRBV6-3 and J is TRBJ2-5, with unresolved D. CDR1 MNHEY and CDR2 SVGEGT come from the germline V gene. Between the trimmed V and J ends, which lost 5 bases and 4 bases, there was a span of 17 bases. There are 15 residues in the CDR3.

This rearrangement joins TRBV3-1 (or the pseudogene TRBV3-2) to TRBJ1-1; D is undetermined. Germline loops: CDR1 LGHDT, CDR2 YNNKEL (reference sequence). V gave up 0 bases and J gave up 1 base, with 9 bases separating them. CDR3 length: 15 amino acids. CDR3 in amino acids: CASSQESLGNTEAFF. The CDR3 DNA is TGTGCCAGCAGCCAAGAATCGCTAGGGAACACTGAAGCTTTCTTT.

This chain uses TRBV27 with TRBJ2-6, with D perhaps TRBD1 (5 bases). Germline CDR1 reads MNHEY; CDR2 reads SMNVEV (reference sequence). The CDR3 covers 17 residues. V dropped 7 bases and J dropped 0 bases, with 16 bases sitting between them. For the CDR3, the DNA is TGTGCCAGCAAGCAAGGGGCTTTCAGCTCTGGGGCCAACGTCCTGACTTTC. It translates to CASKQGAFSSGANVLTF.

About this clone itself: Other DNA sequences in this sample translate to the same CDR3. This chain connects TRBV29-1 to TRBJ1-5; 7 bases are a match to TRBD1. The CDR3 length is 12 residues. Germline trimming cut 6 bases from V and 2 bases from J; bases unmatched to any gene: 1. The germline V gene has CDR1 SQVTM and CDR2 ANQGSEA. The CDR3 DNA sequence: TGCAGCGTCGGACAGGGCAATCAGCCCCAGCATTTT. Protein sequence: CSVGQGNQPQHF.

This clone was seen a few times. The rearrangement uses TRBV18 and TRBJ1-2, with D perhaps matching TRBD1 (5 bases). The CDR3 has 13 residues. Germline assignment: CDR1 KGHSH and CDR2 LQKENI. Deletions cut 3 bases from V and 4 bases from J, with 9 bases between. In DNA, the CDR3 is TGTGCCAGCTCACCGGGGGGGACCTATGGCTACACCTTC. Its protein is CASSPGGTYGYTF.

This chain links TRBV28 with TRBJ2-7; 10 nucleotides agree with TRBD1. In germline, CDR1 is MDHEN, CDR2 SYDVKM. J gave up 4 bases and V 6 bases, and 12 bases lay outside the gene matches. This CDR3 has 16 residues. The CDR3 DNA reads as TGTGCCAGCAGCTCACCCTTCGACAGGGGGCGGTACGAGCAGTACTTC. Translating it yields CASSSPFDRGRYEQYF.

This chain uses TRBV2 with TRBJ1-2; a weak D match, TRBD1 (5 bases). Trimming left V 1 base short and J 1 base short, with 13 bases between. The CDR3 consists of 16 residues. CDR1 SNHLY and CDR2 FYNNEI come from the germline V gene. This CDR3 reads CASSEGAVRGNYGYTF. The CDR3 DNA reads TGTGCCAGCAGTGAAGGGGCAGTTAGGGGTAACTATGGCTACACCTTC.

V gene TRBV2 combines with J gene TRBJ1-3; possible D gene TRBD1, 5 bases. The germline V gene encodes CDR1 SNHLY and CDR2 FYNNEI. Trimming pared 3 bases from V and 4 bases from J, leaving 13 bases between. The CDR3 contains 15 residues. The CDR3: CASSEQGLKGNTIYF. For the CDR3, the DNA is TGTGCCAGCAGTGAGCAGGGACTTAAGGGAAACACCATATATTTT.

The V gene is TRBV7-8, the J gene TRBJ2-7, with no clear D. Germline-derived CDR1 and CDR2 are SGHVS and FQNEAQ. The CDR3 has 11 amino acids. The V end was cut by 5 bases, the J end by 7 bases, with 9 bases between. CDR3 region: CASSLYREQYF. The CDR3 coding sequence is TGTGCCAGCAGCCTGTATCGGGAGCAGTACTTC.

This clone appeared once. The chain employs TRBV19 and TRBJ1-5; 8 bases line up with TRBD1. The germline CDR1 and CDR2 sequences are LNHDA and SQIVND (reference sequence). The V and J ends lost 3 bases and 3 bases, in that order; junction bases with no gene match: 7. CDR3 length: 16 amino acids. In nucleotides, the CDR3 is TGTGCCAGTAGTATGCGGTTCCAGGGGGCCAATCAGCCCCAGCATTTT. It specifies CASSMRFQGANQPQHF.

This chain links TRBV28 with TRBJ1-5, with 7 bases lining up with TRBD1. CDR1 and CDR2 (germline): MDHEN, SYDVKM. This CDR3 spans 17 amino acids. V trimming: 7 bases; J trimming: 0 bases; junction bases outside the gene matches: 12. The CDR3 DNA follows: TGTGCCAGCAAACTGCTCGGGACAGTACCTAGCAATCAGCCCCAGCATTTT. Translating it yields CASKLLGTVPSNQPQHF.

The CDR3 spells CASSPSGASGSYNEQFF. The CDR3 coding sequence is TGTGCCAGCAGCCCCTCGGGGGCTAGCGGATCCTACAATGAGCAGTTCTTC. The V call is TRBV7-2, the J call TRBJ2-1, with D possibly TRBD2 on 7 matching bases. V was trimmed by 5 bases and J by 1 base, leaving 18 bases between them. Germline V lookup: CDR1 SGHTA, CDR2 FQGNSA. The CDR3 contains 17 residues. Variable domain in full (rest from reference TRBV7-2 and TRBJ2-1): GAGVSQSPSNKVTEKGKDVELRCDPISGHTALYWYRQSLGQGLEFLIYFQGNSAPDKSGLPSDRFSAERTGGSVSTLTIQRTQQEDSAVYLCASSPSGASGSYNEQFFGPGTRLTVL.

This chain connects TRBV28 to TRBJ2-2; 9 nucleotides match TRBD1. The V segment lost 6 bases and the J segment 6 bases; nucleotides outside the gene matches: 5. The CDR3 has 14 residues. Germline V gene sequence: CDR1 MDHEN, CDR2 SYDVKM. The CDR3: CASSQQGASGELFF. CDR3 coding DNA: TGTGCCAGCAGCCAACAGGGGGCATCCGGGGAGCTGTTTTTT.

This chain connects TRBV6-6 to TRBJ2-3; the match to TRBD2 covers 10 bases. Trimming cost V 5 bases and J 1 base; bases outside gene matches: 12. The CDR3 contains 18 residues. In germline, CDR1 is MNHNY, CDR2 SVGAGI (reference sequence). This CDR3 reads CASSLKSHGTSGTDTQYF. The CDR3 bases are TGTGCCAGCAGTCTAAAGTCCCACGGGACTAGCGGCACAGATACGCAGTATTTT.

This clone showed up just a few times. The CDR3: CASSYSGGVGEKLFF. The CDR3 coding sequence is TGTGCCAGCAGTTACTCGGGGGGAGTTGGTGAAAAACTGTTTTTT. The chain couples TRBV6-5 to TRBJ1-4; the D gene is possibly TRBD1 (5 bases). This CDR3 contains 15 residues. In germline, CDR1 is MNHEY, CDR2 SVGAGI. The V and J ends lost 0 bases and 7 bases respectively, with 12 bases between them.

This clone showed up just a few times. The CDR3: CASSLSSSVETQYF. The DNA for the CDR3 is TGTGCCAGCAGTTTATCGAGTTCCGTGGAGACCCAGTACTTC. J is TRBJ2-5 and V is TRBV27; D is undetermined. V gave up 0 bases and J gave up 5 bases, with 10 bases separating them. The CDR3 is made up of 14 amino acids. Looked up from germline, CDR1 is MNHEY and CDR2 is SMNVEV (reference sequence).

This rearrangement joins TRBV2 to TRBJ1-2; D may be TRBD1 (5 bases). CDR3 length: 13 amino acids. Trimming cost V 11 bases and J 0 bases, with 13 bases left between them. Germline V gene lookup returns CDR1 SNHLY and CDR2 FYNNEI. The CDR3 reads CAGGTGANYGYTF. CDR3 DNA: TGTGCCGGAGGGACGGGGGCTAACTATGGCTACACCTTC.

The V and J genes are TRBV5-4 and TRBJ1-1, with TRBD1 as a possible D gene (6 bases). Germline V CDR1 and CDR2: SGHNT, YYREEE (reference sequence). The CDR3 is made up of 15 amino acids. The V and J ends lost 5 bases and 3 bases respectively, with 17 bases between them. The CDR3 region is CASSSPARGDTEAFF. CDR3 nucleotide sequence: TGTGCCAGCAGTTCCCCCGCCAGGGGAGACACTGAAGCTTTCTTT. Looking up the rest from reference TRBV5-4 and TRBJ1-1 gives the full variable domain: ETGVTQSPTHLIKTRGQQVTLRCSSQSGHNTVSWYQQALGQGPQFIFQYYREEENGRGNFPPRFSGLQFPNYSSELNVNALELDDSALYLCASSSPARGDTEAFFGQGTRLTVV.

J is TRBJ2-7 and V is TRBV27; TRBD2 might be the D (5 bases). Trimming shortened V by 5 bases and J by 7 bases, and 12 bases separated the two germline ends. The CDR3 sequence is 12 residues long. CDR1 and CDR2 from the germline V gene are MNHEY and SMNVEV (reference sequence). Here the CDR3 DNA reads TGTGCCAGCAGTCGGATGAGGAGGGAGCAGTACTTC. Residues: CASSRMRREQYF.

Concerning this clone: The germline gene is not matched at one end of the junction; a read error may be the cause. J is TRBJ2-5 and V is TRBV15; D gene ambiguous. Germline CDR1 and CDR2: LNHNV and YYDKDF (reference sequence). The CDR3 spans 13 residues. The CDR3 here is CATSRDRRETQYF. The DNA of the CDR3 is TGTGCCACCAGCCGAGACCGGCGGGAGACCCAGTACTTC.

This chain uses TRBV12-3 or TRBV12-4 with TRBJ2-1; D not resolved. The CDR3 is 12 amino acids. The V end was cut by 6 bases, the J end by 7 bases, with 10 bases between. CDR3 in amino acids: CASREYGNEQFF. CDR3 in DNA: TGTGCCAGCAGAGAATACGGGAATGAGCAGTTCTTC.

The chain recombines TRBV6-6 with TRBJ2-3; a weak D match, TRBD1 (6 bases). CDR3 size: 16 residues. Germline lookup yields CDR1 MNHNY and CDR2 SVGAGI (reference sequence). Between the trimmed V and J ends, which lost 0 bases and 6 bases, there was a span of 16 bases. The CDR3 here is CASSYSPLTGSDTQYF. Written as DNA, the CDR3 is TGTGCCAGCAGTTACTCCCCCTTAACAGGGTCGGATACGCAGTATTTT.